This T cell receptor (beta chain) comes out of a study of T cell responses to AZD1222 COVID-19 vaccine. This CDR3 is built from 16 residues. Trimming took off 1 base at V and 5 bases at J, with 17 bases between the two ends. Germline V gene lookup returns CDR1 SGDLS and CDR2 YYNGEE. Some clones are missing from TCRdb's copy, which holds only in-frame ones; the method was immunoSEQ multiplex PCR. The table records 120,000 or so clones, about 90% of them present only once. This material consisted of peripheral blood, taken on day 0 of MenACWY control vaccination. The rearrangement links TRBV9 to TRBJ2-3; a possible D gene is TRBD2 (5 bases). This TCR was sampled from an adult in good health. The CDR3 spells CASSVSSGDHGDTQYF. CDR3 nucleotide sequence: TGTGCCAGCAGCGTATCCAGCGGTGATCATGGAGATACGCAGTATTTT.